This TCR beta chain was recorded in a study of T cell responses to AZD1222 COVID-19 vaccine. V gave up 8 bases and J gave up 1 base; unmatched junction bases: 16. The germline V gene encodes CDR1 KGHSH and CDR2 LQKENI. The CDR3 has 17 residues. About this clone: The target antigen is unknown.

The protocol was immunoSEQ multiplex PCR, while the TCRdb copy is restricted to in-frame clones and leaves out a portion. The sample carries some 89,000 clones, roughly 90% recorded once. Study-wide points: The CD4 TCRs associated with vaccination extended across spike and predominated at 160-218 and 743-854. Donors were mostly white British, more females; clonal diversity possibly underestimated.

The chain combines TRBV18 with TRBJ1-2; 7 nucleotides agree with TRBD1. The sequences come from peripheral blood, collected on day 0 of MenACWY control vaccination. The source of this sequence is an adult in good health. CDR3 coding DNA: TGTGCCAGCACTAAATTCGGATCCGGGACAGATAACTATGGCTACACCTTC. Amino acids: CASTKFGSGTDNYGYTF.